The TCR beta chain described here comes from a study of control samples from healthy donors and cancer patients. This clone has just one count. Some clones are missing from TCRdb's copy, which holds only in-frame ones; the method was immunoSEQ multiplex PCR. The sample includes under 200,000 clones, approximately 96% of them seen just once. Per germline, CDR1 SGDLS and CDR2 YYNGEE. V lost 2 bases and J lost 10, with 14 bases in between. The CDR3 has 13 residues. The TCR comes from a woman aged 40 to 55 in good health. The sequenced material came from blood. The V and J genes are TRBV9 and TRBJ2-3; D unclear. DNA for the CDR3: TGTGCCAGCAGCGTGACTGTCCAGGCCTCGCAGTATTTT. Translation gives CASSVTVQASQYF.